One sample yielded the 20 T cell receptor beta chains listed below, sequenced in a study of OX40 agonist ivuxolimab in advanced cancers. Library construction relied on the immunoSEQ multiplex PCR assay. This immuneACCESS table, as held by TCRdb, lists in-frame sequences with V and J called but not all clones. Of the missing ones, under half trace to an unresolved V gene in checked studies; the others have no known cause. The sample has about 65,000 clones on record, around nine tenths of them singletons. The top ten clones comprise 0.35% to 0.45% of the sample. This specimen consisted of CD4+ or CD8+ T cells sorted from blood, obtained in a trial of the OX40 agonist ivuxolimab. The origin of the receptors is an adult with an advanced solid tumor such as melanoma, head and neck, liver or kidney cancer.

The chain employs TRBV7-6 and TRBJ2-3, with 11 bases that match TRBD2. Trimming at V came to 3 bases and at J to 0 bases, leaving 8 bases not matched to a gene. This CDR3 comprises 18 residues. Germline V gene sequence: CDR1 SGHVS, CDR2 FNYEAQ. In DNA form, the CDR3 reads TGTGCCAGCAGCTTCCAGCCAGGACTAGCGGGTAGCACAGATACGCAGTATTTT. Amino acids: CASSFQPGLAGSTDTQYF.

The chain uses TRBV7-8 and TRBJ2-7, with 7 bases identical to TRBD1. CDR1 SGHVS and CDR2 FQNEAQ come from the germline V gene. With 1 base clipped from V and 1 base from J, the junction kept 4 bases outside the gene matches. This CDR3 has 15 residues. The CDR3 region has the DNA TGTGCCAGCAGCTTAGGACAGGGAATATCCTACGAGCAGTACTTC. As protein: CASSLGQGISYEQYF.

This chain joins TRBV2 and TRBJ1-5, with D possibly being TRBD1 (5 bases). This CDR3 has 15 amino acids. The V and J ends lost 4 bases and 7 bases respectively, with 17 bases between them. The germline V gene encodes CDR1 SNHLY and CDR2 FYNNEI. CDR3 amino acids: CASSGSLLGGQPQHF. DNA for the CDR3: TGTGCCAGCAGTGGGTCCTTGCTTGGGGGGCAGCCCCAGCATTTT.

This clone has only one observation. DNA of the CDR3: TGTGCCTGGAGTGTAGGAAGCTCTGGGGCCAACGTCCTGACTTTC. Translating it yields CAWSVGSSGANVLTF. The chain uses TRBV30 and TRBJ2-6; D is ambiguous. Germline lookup yields CDR1 GTSNPN and CDR2 SVGIG (reference sequence). Trimming took off 0 bases at V and 0 bases at J, with 6 bases between the two ends. CDR3 length: 15 amino acids.

The rearrangement joins TRBV2 to TRBJ2-1; 8 positions match TRBD2. Germline CDR1 and CDR2: SNHLY and FYNNEI. Trimming took 6 bases from V and 8 from J; bases not matched to a gene: 6. The CDR3 consists of 13 residues. CDR3 nucleotide sequence: TGTGCCAGCAGACGGGGGGGCACCGATGAGCAGTTCTTC. Translating it yields CASRRGGTDEQFF.

In its sample, this clone was seen once. The V and J genes are TRBV29-1 and TRBJ2-3; D gene unclear. The CDR3 consists of 14 residues. V dropped 1 base and J dropped 2 bases, with 10 bases sitting between them. In germline, CDR1 is SQVTM, CDR2 ANQGSEA. CDR3 residues: CSVEGNQNTDTQYF. CDR3 nucleotides: TGCAGCGTTGAAGGGAACCAAAACACAGATACGCAGTATTTT.

CDR3 nucleotide sequence: TGTGCCAGCAGCTTAACAGGGGGAGGAAACACTGAAGCTTTCTTT. This encodes CASSLTGGGNTEAFF. This rearrangement joins TRBV7-3 to TRBJ1-1; possibly TRBD1 for D (6 bases). CDR1 is SGHTA, CDR2 FQGTGA, per germline. Trimming removed 0 bases from V and 2 bases from J, with 10 bases in between. The CDR3 has 15 amino acids.

V is TRBV18 and J is TRBJ2-7, with TRBD1 as a possible D gene (7 bases). Germline CDR1 KGHSH, CDR2 LQKENI. This CDR3 is 13 amino acids long. The V end lost 3 bases, the J end lost 3 bases, and 9 bases lay between the germline ends. The CDR3 coding sequence is TGTGCCAGCTCACCCCAGGGGGGCTACGAGCAGTACTTC. Translation gives CASSPQGGYEQYF.

The chain links TRBV19 to TRBJ2-2, with D unclear. The ends were cut back, 6 bases at V and 0 bases at J, with 11 bases in the middle. This CDR3 is 15 amino acids long. The germline V gene encodes CDR1 LNHDA and CDR2 SQIVND (reference sequence). CDR3 region: CASSSRRANTGELFF. DNA for the CDR3: TGTGCCAGTAGCTCGAGACGGGCGAACACCGGGGAGCTGTTTTTT. Variable domain in full (rest from reference TRBV19 and TRBJ2-2): DGGITQSPKYLFRKEGQNVTLSCEQNLNHDAMYWYRQDPGQGLRLIYYSQIVNDFQKGDIAEGYSVSREKKESFPLTVTSAQKNPTAFYLCASSSRRANTGELFFGEGSRLTVL.

This chain connects TRBV19 to TRBJ2-1, with 8 bases aligning to TRBD2. Unmatched junction bases numbered 6, after V lost 5 bases and J lost 9 bases. This CDR3 is 13 amino acids long. Germline CDR1 reads LNHDA; CDR2 reads SQIVND (reference sequence). CDR3 amino acids: CASSVGGASEQFF. CDR3 bases: TGTGCCAGTAGTGTCGGGGGGGCCAGTGAGCAGTTCTTC.

The rearrangement joins TRBV7-9 to TRBJ1-6; D is possibly TRBD1 (5 bases). Per germline, CDR1 SEHNR and CDR2 FQNEAQ (reference sequence). Trimming removed 2 bases at V and 7 bases at J, with 18 bases between. The CDR3 is 17 amino acids. Here the CDR3 reads CASSLFGSGTQNSPLHF. CDR3 DNA: TGTGCCAGCAGCTTATTCGGAAGCGGGACGCAGAATTCACCCCTCCACTTT.

This clone was observed a few times. The V gene is TRBV27, the J gene TRBJ1-5; no firm D call. The germline gives CDR1 MNHEY, CDR2 SMNVEV (reference sequence). The ends were cut back, 6 bases at V and 5 bases at J, with 11 bases in the middle. The CDR3 length is 13 residues. This chain's CDR3 is CASRTTDHQPQHF. The CDR3 DNA follows: TGTGCCAGCAGGACAACAGACCATCAGCCCCAGCATTTT.

V usage is TRBV6-5 and J usage is TRBJ1-6; TRBD1 aligns across 8 bases. The CDR3 length is 16 residues. Germline values: CDR1 MNHEY, CDR2 SVGAGI. The junction had 5 bases not matched to a gene; V was cut back by 0 bases and J by 7 bases. DNA for the CDR3: TGTGCCAGCAGTTACTCGTCCAGGGGGCTGAATTCACCCCTCCACTTT. Its protein product is CASSYSSRGLNSPLHF.

This clone was observed a single time. The V call is TRBV7-2, the J call TRBJ2-4; 10 bases are shared with TRBD2. The germline V gene has CDR1 SGHTA and CDR2 FQGNSA. Unmatched junction bases numbered 4, after V lost 2 bases and J lost 9 bases. The CDR3 has 14 amino acids. CDR3 protein: CASSLSGGAVIQYF. Written as DNA, the CDR3 is TGTGCCAGCAGCTTAAGCGGGGGGGCGGTCATTCAGTACTTC.

V is TRBV19 and J is TRBJ2-1, with 10 bases aligning to TRBD2. V shed 1 base, J shed 6 bases, and the junction held 6 bases outside the gene matches. Germline-derived CDR1 and CDR2 are LNHDA and SQIVND (reference sequence). The CDR3 sequence is 16 residues long. CDR3 bases: TGTGCCAGTAGTATAGTGGAGCGGGGGGGCCCCAATGAGCAGTTCTTC. Translating gives CASSIVERGGPNEQFF.

The rearrangement links TRBV5-4 to TRBJ1-2; a weak D match, TRBD1 (5 bases). Trimming stripped 0 bases from V and 4 bases from J, with 13 bases between. The CDR3 is 15 residues long. Per germline, CDR1 SGHNT and CDR2 YYREEE (reference sequence). The CDR3 nucleotides are TGTGCCAGCAGCTTGGGGGGCGGCAGGCTCTATGGCTACACCTTC. It translates to CASSLGGGRLYGYTF.

This chain connects TRBV14 to TRBJ1-3; D gene ambiguous. The germline V and J ends were trimmed by 3 bases and 2 bases, with 8 bases remaining between them. This CDR3 is 14 amino acids long. Per the germline V gene, CDR1 is SGHDN and CDR2 is FVKESK. CDR3 amino acids: CASSHFTAGNTIYF. In DNA, the CDR3 is TGTGCCAGCAGCCATTTCACAGCTGGAAACACCATATATTTT.

The gene calls are TRBV11-1 and TRBJ2-7, with a tentative D call TRBD2 (7 bases). Germline assignment: CDR1 SGHAT and CDR2 FQDESV (reference sequence). The CDR3 loop spans 17 amino acids. Trimming cost V 4 bases and J 1 base, with 20 bases left between them. CDR3 bases: TGTGCCAGCAGCTCCCCCCGCGCGGGGGCGGGTTCCTACGAGCAGTACTTC. Its translation is CASSSPRAGAGSYEQYF. The whole variable domain, remainder taken from reference TRBV11-1 and TRBJ2-7, is EAEVAQSPRYKITEKSQAVAFWCDPISGHATLYWYRQILGQGPELLVQFQDESVVDDSQLPKDRFSAERLKGVDSTLKIQPAELGDSAMYLCASSSPRAGAGSYEQYFGPGTRLTVT.

J is TRBJ1-1 and V is TRBV7-9; no clear D. The V end was cut by 0 bases, the J end by 8 bases, with 16 bases between. Germline V gene lookup returns CDR1 SEHNR and CDR2 FQNEAQ (reference sequence). The CDR3 has 15 residues. CDR3 in amino acids: CASSLAPGPSMEAFF. The CDR3 DNA follows: TGTGCCAGCAGCTTAGCCCCAGGTCCTTCGATGGAAGCTTTCTTT. Combining the CDR3 with reference TRBV7-9 and TRBJ1-1 gives the whole variable domain DTGVSQNPRHKITKRGQNVTFRCDPISEHNRLYWYRQTLGQGPEFLTYFQNEAQLEKSRLLSDRFSAERPKGSFSTLEIQRTEQGDSAMYLCASSLAPGPSMEAFFGQGTRLTVV.

The V call is TRBV5-1, the J call TRBJ1-2; 9 nucleotides agree with TRBD1. Germline lookup yields CDR1 SGHRS and CDR2 YFSETQ. CDR3 size: 18 residues. With V trimmed by 4 bases and J by 4 bases, 17 bases remained unmatched. The CDR3 sequence: CASSLAGQGNGIGYGYTF. DNA of the CDR3: TGCGCCAGCAGCCTTGCCGGACAGGGGAATGGAATTGGCTATGGCTACACCTTC.